This record covers a single T cell receptor beta chain. What it binds is unknown. The data are from a study of cytomegalovirus exposure and HLA in healthy donors. PCR amplification relied on 60 Vbeta primers (plus 13 Jbeta primers). The protocol was immunoSEQ multiplex PCR, while the TCRdb copy is restricted to in-frame clones and leaves out a portion. The repertoire holds about 120,000 clones, with about 80% as singletons. CDR1 MNHEY and CDR2 SMNVEV come from the germline V gene (reference sequence). The ends were cut back, 5 bases at V and 3 bases at J, with 20 bases in the middle. This CDR3 is built from 17 residues. Study-wide findings and caveats: One cluster of highly shared sequence variants probably arose as a sequencing artifact. Later analysis found that TCR beta chains associated with HLA were more clonally expanded than other, equally common chains. While the bulk of TCR sequences proved rare, some public TCRs turned up in many donors. Diagnosis of cytomegalovirus status made by the classifier reportedly showed high specificity and sensitivity.

Input material: PBMCs. This receptor was taken from a female donor in good health and CMV-seropositive. The chain is built from TRBV27 and TRBJ1-5; weak D call: TRBD1 (6 bases). The CDR3 DNA follows: TGTGCCAGCAGTCCCCGGGGCAGGGGTTTCGACAATCAGCCCCAGCATTTT. It specifies CASSPRGRGFDNQPQHF.